The 18 T cell receptor beta chains listed next were all sequenced from one sample in a study of blood T cells in healthy people across ages. For the second PCR, which ran for about 7 to 11 cycles, a sample-barcoded 5' primer and a J-beta primer mix were used. TCRdb ran MiXCR on the 5' RACE reads and lists one entry per CDR3 protein. The data show about 730,000 distinct CDR3 sequences, more than 40% seen once. Sequenced material: blood. Receptors were obtained from a woman aged 60-75 years in good health.

The J gene is TRBJ2-3, the V gene TRBV20-1; TRBD2 matches at 10 bases. This CDR3 has 16 residues. The trim removed 0 bases at V and 7 bases at J, leaving 10 bases unmatched. In germline, CDR1 is DFQATT, CDR2 SNEGSKA (reference sequence). Written as DNA, the CDR3 is TGCAGTGCTAGAGATCGGGCTAGCGGGAGTGGGTATACGCAGTATTTT. Translated, it gives CSARDRASGSGYTQYF.

This clonotype was seen more than once but under ten times. The chain has TRBV20-1 and TRBJ1-2; weak D call: TRBD1 (6 bases). Trimming left V 3 bases short and J 8 bases short, with 16 bases between. The germline CDR1 and CDR2 sequences are DFQATT and SNEGSKA (reference sequence). The CDR3 has 13 amino acids. CDR3 bases: TGCAGTGCTAGGTCCCGGGGGCTAGCAGGCTACACCTTC. Encoded protein: CSARSRGLAGYTF.

In its sample, this clonotype was seen a few times. J is TRBJ1-2 and V is TRBV12-3 or TRBV12-4; no clear D. Between the trimmed V and J ends, which lost 5 bases and 2 bases, there was a span of 15 bases. This CDR3 is built from 15 residues. CDR3 coding DNA: TGTGCCAGCAGTCTGACCCTAGGCCAAAACTATGGCTACACCTTC. This gives the protein CASSLTLGQNYGYTF.

V gene TRBV3-1 combines with J gene TRBJ2-1; D is perhaps TRBD2 (6 bases). The closer fit of TRBJ2-7 to the DNA end suggests the J call may be wrong. Germline-derived CDR1 and CDR2 are LGHDT and YNNKEL (reference sequence). This CDR3 spans 14 amino acids. CDR3 coding DNA: TGTGCCAGCAGCCTGAGGGGAGGCCGAAATGAGCAGTACTTC. Translated, it gives CASSLRGGRNEQYF.

A few counts support this clonotype. This chain connects TRBV20-1 to TRBJ2-3; 10 bases align to TRBD2. The CDR3 contains 15 residues. The germline V gene has CDR1 DFQATT and CDR2 SNEGSKA (reference sequence). V lost 6 bases, J lost 2 bases, and 8 bases stayed unmatched. The DNA of the CDR3 is TGCAGTGCCCGACTAGCGGGCAGTGCCACAGATACGCAGTATTTT. Translation: CSARLAGSATDTQYF.

This clonotype showed up just a few times. CDR3 in amino acids: CASSRQDSPYEQYF. The CDR3 DNA sequence: TGTGCCAGCAGCCGCCAGGACAGCCCCTACGAGCAGTACTTC. The chain combines TRBV7-9 with TRBJ2-7; weak D call: TRBD1 (6 bases). The CDR3 loop spans 14 amino acids. Trimming cost V 5 bases and J 2 bases, with 13 bases left between them. The germline CDR1 and CDR2 sequences are SEHNR and FQNEAQ (reference sequence).

The V and J genes are TRBV7-6 and TRBJ2-6; D ambiguous. V was shortened by 5 bases and J by 3 bases, with 14 bases between the two germline ends. The CDR3 contains 16 residues. Per germline, CDR1 SGHVS and CDR2 FNYEAQ. CDR3 coding DNA: TGTGCCAGCAGCCCCCGTATGGGTTTTGGGGCCAACGTCCTGACTTTC. This gives the protein CASSPRMGFGANVLTF.

This chain links TRBV29-1 with TRBJ2-1; tentative D call: TRBD1 (5 bases). The J call may be wrong; the DNA end is better matched by TRBJ2-7. The CDR3 contains 13 residues. Germline V gives CDR1 SQVTM, CDR2 ANQGSEA. In nucleotides, the CDR3 is TGCAGCGTTGGAAGACAGTCCTACAATGAGCAGTACTTC. Residues: CSVGRQSYNEQYF.

The chain carries TRBV12-3 or TRBV12-4 and TRBJ2-3; TRBD2 is a possible D gene (7 bases). With 5 bases removed from V and 5 bases from J, the gap between germline ends came to 14 bases. There are 14 residues in the CDR3. In DNA, the CDR3 is TGTGCCAGCAGTAAGGGGGGGGGAGGAGATACGCAGTATTTT. Its protein product is CASSKGGGGDTQYF.

The sample holds a few counts of this clonotype. The chain is built from TRBV3-1 and TRBJ2-4; no firm D call. This CDR3 has 17 amino acids. V was shortened by 2 bases and J by 1 base, with 15 bases between the two germline ends. Germline CDR1 LGHDT, CDR2 YNNKEL (reference sequence). DNA of the CDR3: TGTGCCAGCAGCCAACAGGCCGGTGCGGTGGCCAAAAACATTCAGTACTTC. Amino acids: CASSQQAGAVAKNIQYF.

This clonotype appeared a few times. The V call is TRBV2, the J call TRBJ1-5; 9 nucleotides match TRBD1. There are 15 residues in the CDR3. With 3 bases clipped from V and 2 bases from J, the junction kept 2 bases outside the gene matches. From germline, CDR1 is SNHLY and CDR2 FYNNEI. For the CDR3, the DNA is TGTGCCAGCAGTGAGGACAGGGGAGGCAATCAGCCCCAGCATTTT. Amino acids: CASSEDRGGNQPQHF. Complete variable domain (other parts from reference TRBV2 and TRBJ1-5): EPEVTQTPSHQVTQMGQEVILRCVPISNHLYFYWYRQILGQKVEFLVSFYNNEISEKSEIFDDQFSVERPDGSNFTLKIRSTKLEDSAMYFCASSEDRGGNQPQHFGDGTRLSIL.

The chain uses TRBV4-2 and TRBJ2-3; 10 nucleotides agree with TRBD2. J gave up 2 bases and V 3 bases, and 8 bases lay outside the gene matches. CDR3 length equals 17 residues. Germline V gene data show CDR1 as LGHNA and CDR2 as YNFKEQ. The CDR3 sequence is CASSHGSGGFPTDTQYF. The CDR3 DNA reads TGTGCCAGCAGCCACGGTAGCGGGGGGTTTCCCACAGATACGCAGTATTTT.

This chain's CDR3 is CASSVAPAGTYNEQYF. CDR3 nucleotides: TGTGCCAGCAGCGTAGCTCCAGCGGGAACCTACAATGAGCAGTACTTC. The J gene is TRBJ2-5, the V gene TRBV9; TRBD2 agrees at 7 bases. CDR3 length: 16 residues. Germline values: CDR1 SGDLS, CDR2 YYNGEE. With V trimmed by 0 bases and J by 11 bases, 16 bases remained unmatched.

This clonotype was detected a few times. The genes are TRBV28 and TRBJ2-7; TRBD1 or TRBD2 may be the D gene (5 bases each). Germline-derived CDR1 and CDR2 are MDHEN and SYDVKM. V was trimmed by 2 bases and J by 6 bases, leaving 11 bases between them. The CDR3 is made up of 13 amino acids. In nucleotides, the CDR3 is TGTGCCAGCAGTTTACCTGGGGGTCGCGAGCAGTACTTC. It encodes CASSLPGGREQYF.

This chain links TRBV20-1 with TRBJ1-6; D not certain. The length of the CDR3 is 14 residues. Trimming took 0 bases from V and 7 from J, leaving 10 bases between them. Germline CDR1 is DFQATT and CDR2 is SNEGSKA (reference sequence). The CDR3, as DNA: TGCAGTGCTAGAGAGGACCGCCAGAATTCACCCCTCCACTTT. It specifies CSAREDRQNSPLHF.

The J gene is TRBJ2-7, the V gene TRBV28; the D is unclear. The CDR3 is made up of 15 amino acids. The V end was cut by 5 bases, the J end by 4 bases, with 18 bases between. Germline-derived CDR1 and CDR2 are MDHEN and SYDVKM. The CDR3 spells CASSATPSGVYEQYF. DNA of the CDR3: TGTGCCAGCAGTGCGACCCCGAGTGGGGTGTACGAGCAGTACTTC.

The chain carries TRBV7-3 and TRBJ2-1; 7 positions match TRBD2. This CDR3 region has 17 residues. Germline lookup yields CDR1 SGHTA and CDR2 FQGTGA. V lost 5 bases, J lost 7 bases, and 17 bases stayed unmatched. The CDR3 sequence is CASSPLRRETFPNEQFF. In nucleotides, the CDR3 is TGTGCCAGCAGCCCTCTCCGGCGGGAGACATTTCCTAATGAGCAGTTCTTC.

The chain links TRBV4-3 to TRBJ2-7; no firm D call. CDR1 is LGHNA, CDR2 YSLEER, per germline. CDR3 length: 14 residues. Trimming stripped 0 bases from V and 1 base from J, with 7 bases between. The CDR3 sequence: CASSQEAQSYEQYF. As DNA, the CDR3 is TGCGCCAGCAGCCAAGAGGCACAGTCCTACGAGCAGTACTTC.